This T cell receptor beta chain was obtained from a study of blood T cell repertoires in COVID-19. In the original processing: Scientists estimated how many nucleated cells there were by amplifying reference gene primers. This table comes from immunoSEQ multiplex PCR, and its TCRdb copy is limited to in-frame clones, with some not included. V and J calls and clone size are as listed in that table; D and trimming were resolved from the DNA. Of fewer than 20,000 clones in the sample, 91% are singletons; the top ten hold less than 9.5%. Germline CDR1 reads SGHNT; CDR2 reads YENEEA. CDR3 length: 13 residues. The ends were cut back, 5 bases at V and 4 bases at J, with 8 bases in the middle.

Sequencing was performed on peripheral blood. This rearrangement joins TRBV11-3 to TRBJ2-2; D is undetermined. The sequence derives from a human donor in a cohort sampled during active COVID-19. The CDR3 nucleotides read TGTGCCAGCAGCCCCCGGGTCACCGGGGAGCTGTTTTTT. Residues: CASSPRVTGELFF.